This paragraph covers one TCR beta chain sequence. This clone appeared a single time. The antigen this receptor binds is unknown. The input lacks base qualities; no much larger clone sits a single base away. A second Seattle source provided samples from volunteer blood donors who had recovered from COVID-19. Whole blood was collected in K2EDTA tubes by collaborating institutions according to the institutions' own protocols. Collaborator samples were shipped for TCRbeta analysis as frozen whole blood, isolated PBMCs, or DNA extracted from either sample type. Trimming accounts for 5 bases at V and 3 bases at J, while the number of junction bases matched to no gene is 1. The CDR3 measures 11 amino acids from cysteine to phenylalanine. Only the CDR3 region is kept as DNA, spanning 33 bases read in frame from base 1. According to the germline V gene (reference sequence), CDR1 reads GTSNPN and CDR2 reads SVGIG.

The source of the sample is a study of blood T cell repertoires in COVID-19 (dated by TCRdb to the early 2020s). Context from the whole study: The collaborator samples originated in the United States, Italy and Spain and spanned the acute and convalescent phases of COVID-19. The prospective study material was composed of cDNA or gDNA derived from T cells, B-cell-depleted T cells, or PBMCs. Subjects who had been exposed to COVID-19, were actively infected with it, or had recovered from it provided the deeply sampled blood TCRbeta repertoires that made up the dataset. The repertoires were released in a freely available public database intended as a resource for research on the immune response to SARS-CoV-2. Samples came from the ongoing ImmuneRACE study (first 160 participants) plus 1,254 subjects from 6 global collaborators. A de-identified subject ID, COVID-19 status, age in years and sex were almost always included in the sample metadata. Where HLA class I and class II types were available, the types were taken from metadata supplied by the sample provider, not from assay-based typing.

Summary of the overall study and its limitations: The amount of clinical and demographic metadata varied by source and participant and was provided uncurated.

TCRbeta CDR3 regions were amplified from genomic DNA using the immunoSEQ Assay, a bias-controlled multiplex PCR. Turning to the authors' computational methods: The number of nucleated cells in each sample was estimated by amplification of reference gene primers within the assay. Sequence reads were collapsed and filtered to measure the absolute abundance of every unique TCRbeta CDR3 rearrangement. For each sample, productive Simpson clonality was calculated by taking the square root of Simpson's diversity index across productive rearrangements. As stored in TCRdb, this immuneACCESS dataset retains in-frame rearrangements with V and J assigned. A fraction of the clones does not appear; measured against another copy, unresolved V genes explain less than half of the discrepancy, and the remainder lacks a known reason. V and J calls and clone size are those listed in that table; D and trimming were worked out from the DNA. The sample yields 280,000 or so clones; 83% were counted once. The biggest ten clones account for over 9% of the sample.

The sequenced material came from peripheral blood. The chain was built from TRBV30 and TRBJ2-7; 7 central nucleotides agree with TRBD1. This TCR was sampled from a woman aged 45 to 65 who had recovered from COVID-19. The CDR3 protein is CAWDRVYEQYF. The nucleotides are TGTGCCTGGGACAGGGTCTACGAGCAGTACTTC.